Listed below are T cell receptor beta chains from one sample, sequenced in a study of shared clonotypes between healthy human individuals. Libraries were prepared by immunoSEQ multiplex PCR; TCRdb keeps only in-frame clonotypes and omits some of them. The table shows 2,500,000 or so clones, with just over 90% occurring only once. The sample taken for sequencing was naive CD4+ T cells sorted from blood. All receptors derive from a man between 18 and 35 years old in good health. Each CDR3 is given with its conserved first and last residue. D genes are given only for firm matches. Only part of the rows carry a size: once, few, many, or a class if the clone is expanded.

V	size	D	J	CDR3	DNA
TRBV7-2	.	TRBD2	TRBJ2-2	CASSLTTTSGRTGELFF	TGTGCCAGCAGCTTAACGACCACTAGCGGGAGGACCGGGGAGCTGTTTTTT
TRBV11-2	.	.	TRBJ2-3	CASSPDRERSTDTQYF	TGTGCCAGCAGCCCGGACCGGGAGCGGAGCACAGATACGCAGTATTTT
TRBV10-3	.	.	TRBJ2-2	CAISGRGELFF	TGTGCCATCAGTGGTAGGGGGGAGCTGTTTTTT
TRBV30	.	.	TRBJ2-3	CAWSVSTGGGIRQYF	TGTGCCTGGAGTGTAAGCACAGGGGGGGGGATCCGGCAGTATTTT
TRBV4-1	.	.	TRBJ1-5	CASSQAAGAVANQPQHF	TGCGCCAGCAGCCAAGCGGCGGGGGCGGTCGCCAATCAGCCCCAGCATTTT
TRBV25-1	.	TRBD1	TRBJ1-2	CASSLGTGGNYGYTF	TGTGCCAGCAGCCTCGGGACAGGGGGCAACTATGGCTACACCTTC
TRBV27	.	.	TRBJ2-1	CASSGASSSYNEQFF	TGTGCCAGCAGCGGGGCCTCGAGCTCCTACAATGAGCAGTTCTTC
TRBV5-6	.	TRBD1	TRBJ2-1	CASSSQWDRLNEQFF	TGTGCCAGCAGCTCCCAGTGGGACAGGCTCAATGAGCAGTTCTTC
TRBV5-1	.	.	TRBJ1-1	CASSLEGTGNTEAFF	TGCGCCAGCAGCTTGGAAGGGACGGGGAACACTGAAGCTTTCTTT
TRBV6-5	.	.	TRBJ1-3	CASSRGYGNTIYF	TGTGCCAGCAGTCGGGGGTACGGAAACACCATATATTTT
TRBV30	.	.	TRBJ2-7	CASSRSFYEQYF	TGTGCCTCCTCAAGGAGCTTCTACGAGCAGTACTTC
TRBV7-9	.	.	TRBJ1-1	CASSPLQNTEAFF	TGTGCCAGCAGCCCCCTTCAGAACACTGAAGCTTTCTTT
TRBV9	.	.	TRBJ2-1	CASSVAGNNEQFF	TGTGCCAGCAGCGTAGCAGGGAACAATGAGCAGTTCTTC
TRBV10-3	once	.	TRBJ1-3	CAISESAVIPAGNTIYF	TGTGCCATCAGTGAGTCGGCGGTGATCCCTGCTGGAAACACCATATATTTT
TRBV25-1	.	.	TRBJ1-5	CASSELGGGQPQHF	TGTGCCAGCAGTGAATTGGGGGGAGGTCAGCCCCAGCATTTT
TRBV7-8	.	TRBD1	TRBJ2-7	CASSPTRWTGWYEQYF	TGTGCCAGCAGCCCGACAAGATGGACAGGGTGGTACGAGCAGTACTTC
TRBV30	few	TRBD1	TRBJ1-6	CAWSVDRGNSPLHF	TGTGCCTGGAGTGTGGACAGGGGTAATTCACCCCTCCACTTT
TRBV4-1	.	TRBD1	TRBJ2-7	CASSQGTGVVYEQYF	TGCGCCAGCAGCCAGGGGACAGGGGTCGTCTACGAGCAGTACTTC
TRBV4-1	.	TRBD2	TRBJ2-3	CASSQDEAGGPGDTQYF	TGCGCCAGCAGCCAAGATGAGGCGGGAGGGCCGGGGGATACGCAGTATTTT
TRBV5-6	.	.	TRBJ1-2	CASSPSLGRANYGYTF	TGTGCCAGCAGCCCTAGTCTGGGCAGAGCTAACTATGGCTACACCTTC
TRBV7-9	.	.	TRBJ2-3	CASSGPYSTDTQYF	TGTGCCAGCAGCGGGCCCTACTCCACAGATACGCAGTATTTT
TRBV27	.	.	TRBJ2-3	CASSFGGPSTDTQYF	TGTGCCAGCAGTTTCGGCGGACCTAGCACAGATACGCAGTATTTT
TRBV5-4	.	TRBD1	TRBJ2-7	CASSRDRGTHEQYF	TGTGCCAGCAGCAGAGACAGGGGTACCCACGAGCAGTACTTC
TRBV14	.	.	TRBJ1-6	CASSQYNSPLHF	TGTGCCAGCAGCCAATATAATTCACCCCTCCACTTT
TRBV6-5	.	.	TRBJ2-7	CASSYHRTVPYEQYF	TGTGCCAGCAGTTACCACCGGACAGTACCCTACGAGCAGTACTTC
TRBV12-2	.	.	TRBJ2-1	CASRLAYLASRQFF	TGTGCAAGTCGCTTAGCGTACCTAGCAAGTCGGCAGTTCTTC
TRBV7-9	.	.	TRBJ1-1	CASSFLGGGTEAFF	TGTGCCAGCAGCTTTTTAGGAGGGGGCACTGAAGCTTTCTTT
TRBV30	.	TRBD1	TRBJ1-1	CAWTMTGAMNTEAFF	TGTGCCTGGACTATGACAGGGGCAATGAACACTGAAGCTTTCTTT
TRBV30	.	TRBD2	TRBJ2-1	CAWRLAGAGNEQFF	TGTGCCTGGAGACTAGCGGGGGCAGGCAATGAGCAGTTCTTC
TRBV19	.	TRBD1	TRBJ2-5	CASSTTGGKKTQYF	TGTGCCAGTAGTACGACAGGGGGCAAGAAGACCCAGTACTTC
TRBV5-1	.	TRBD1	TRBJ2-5	CASSLGGQGLSQETQYF	TGCGCCAGCAGCTTGGGGGGACAGGGCCTTAGCCAAGAGACCCAGTACTTC
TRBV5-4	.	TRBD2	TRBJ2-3	CASSLAAGGTDTQYF	TGTGCCAGCAGCTTGGCGGCGGGAGGCACAGATACGCAGTATTTT
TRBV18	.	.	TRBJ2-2	CASSPGGSNTGELFF	TGTGCCAGCTCACCGGGAGGTTCGAACACCGGGGAGCTGTTTTTT